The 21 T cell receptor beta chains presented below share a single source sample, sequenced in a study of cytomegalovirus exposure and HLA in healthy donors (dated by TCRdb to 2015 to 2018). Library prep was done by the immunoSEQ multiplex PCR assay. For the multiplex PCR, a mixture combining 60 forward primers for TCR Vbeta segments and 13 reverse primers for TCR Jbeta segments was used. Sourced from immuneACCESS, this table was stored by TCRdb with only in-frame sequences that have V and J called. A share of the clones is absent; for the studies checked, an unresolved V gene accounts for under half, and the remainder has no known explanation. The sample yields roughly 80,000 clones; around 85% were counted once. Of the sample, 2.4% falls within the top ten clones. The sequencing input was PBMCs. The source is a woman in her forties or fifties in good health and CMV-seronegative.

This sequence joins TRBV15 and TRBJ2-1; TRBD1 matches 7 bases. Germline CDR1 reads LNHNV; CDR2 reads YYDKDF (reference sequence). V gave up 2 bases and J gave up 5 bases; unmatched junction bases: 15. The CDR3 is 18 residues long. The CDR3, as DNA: TGTGCCACCAGCAGATCTCCTACCCTCAGGGGGAAGGACAATGAGCAGTTCTTC. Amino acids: CATSRSPTLRGKDNEQFF.

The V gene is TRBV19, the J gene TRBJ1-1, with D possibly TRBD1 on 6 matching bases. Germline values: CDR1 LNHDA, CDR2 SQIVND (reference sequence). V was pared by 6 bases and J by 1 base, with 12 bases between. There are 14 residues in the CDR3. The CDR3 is CASRYRESNTEAFF. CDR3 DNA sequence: TGTGCCAGTAGATACAGGGAATCGAACACTGAAGCTTTCTTT.

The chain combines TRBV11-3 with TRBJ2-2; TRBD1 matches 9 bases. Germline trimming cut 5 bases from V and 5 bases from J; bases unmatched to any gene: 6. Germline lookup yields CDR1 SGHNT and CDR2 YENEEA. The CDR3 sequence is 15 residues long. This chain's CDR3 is CASSTTDRGTGELFF. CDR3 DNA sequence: TGTGCCAGCAGCACAACGGACAGGGGAACCGGGGAGCTGTTTTTT. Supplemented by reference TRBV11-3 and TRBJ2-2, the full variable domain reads EAGVVQSPRYKIIEKKQPVAFWCNPISGHNTLYWYLQNLGQGPELLIRYENEEAVDDSQLPKDRFSAERLKGVDSTLKIQPAELGDSAVYLCASSTTDRGTGELFFGEGSRLTVL.

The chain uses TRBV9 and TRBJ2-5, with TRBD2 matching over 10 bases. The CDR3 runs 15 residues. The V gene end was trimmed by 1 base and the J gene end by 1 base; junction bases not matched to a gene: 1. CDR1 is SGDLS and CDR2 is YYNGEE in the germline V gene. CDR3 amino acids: CASSVSGRAQETQYF. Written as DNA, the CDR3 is TGTGCCAGCAGCGTAAGCGGGAGGGCCCAAGAGACCCAGTACTTC.

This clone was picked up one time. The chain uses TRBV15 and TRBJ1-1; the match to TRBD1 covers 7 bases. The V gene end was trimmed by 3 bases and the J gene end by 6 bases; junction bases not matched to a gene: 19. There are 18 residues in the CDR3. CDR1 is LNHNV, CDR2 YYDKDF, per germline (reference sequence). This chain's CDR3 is CATSREGRGRGGSAEAFF. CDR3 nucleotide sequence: TGTGCCACCAGCAGGGAAGGAAGGGGGCGCGGGGGGAGCGCTGAAGCTTTCTTT.

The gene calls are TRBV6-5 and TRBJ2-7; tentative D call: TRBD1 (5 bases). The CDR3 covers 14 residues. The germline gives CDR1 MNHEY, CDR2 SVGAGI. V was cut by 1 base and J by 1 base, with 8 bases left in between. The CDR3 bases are TGTGCCAGCAGTTACTGTCGACAGTCCTACGAGCAGTACGTC. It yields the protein CASSYCRQSYEQYV.

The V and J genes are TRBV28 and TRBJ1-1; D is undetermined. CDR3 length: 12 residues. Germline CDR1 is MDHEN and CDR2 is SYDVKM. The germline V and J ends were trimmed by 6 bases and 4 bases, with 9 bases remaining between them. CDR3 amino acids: CASRLGSTEAFF. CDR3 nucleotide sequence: TGTGCCAGCAGATTAGGGAGCACTGAAGCTTTCTTT. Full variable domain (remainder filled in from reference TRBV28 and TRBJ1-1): DVKVTQSSRYLVKRTGEKVFLECVQDMDHENMFWYRQDPGLGLRLIYFSYDVKMKEKGDIPEGYSVSREKKERFSLILESASTNQTSMYLCASRLGSTEAFFGQGTRLTVV.

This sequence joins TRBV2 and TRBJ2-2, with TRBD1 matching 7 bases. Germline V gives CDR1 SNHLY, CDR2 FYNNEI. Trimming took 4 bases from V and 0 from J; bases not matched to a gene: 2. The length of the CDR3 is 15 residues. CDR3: CASSGQGANTGELFF. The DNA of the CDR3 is TGTGCCAGCAGTGGCCAGGGGGCGAACACCGGGGAGCTGTTTTTT.

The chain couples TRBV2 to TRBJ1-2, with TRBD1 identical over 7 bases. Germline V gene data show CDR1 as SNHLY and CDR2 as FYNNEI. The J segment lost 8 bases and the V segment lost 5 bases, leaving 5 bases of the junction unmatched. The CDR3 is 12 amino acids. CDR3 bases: TGTGCCAGCAGTTGGGACAGCGACGGCTACACCTTC. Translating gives CASSWDSDGYTF.

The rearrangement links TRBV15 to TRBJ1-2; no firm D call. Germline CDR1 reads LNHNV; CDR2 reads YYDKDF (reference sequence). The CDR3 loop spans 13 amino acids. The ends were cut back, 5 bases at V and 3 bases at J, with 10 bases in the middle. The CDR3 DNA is TGTGCCACCAGCCCTGCGGAGCACTATGGCTACACCTTC. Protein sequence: CATSPAEHYGYTF.

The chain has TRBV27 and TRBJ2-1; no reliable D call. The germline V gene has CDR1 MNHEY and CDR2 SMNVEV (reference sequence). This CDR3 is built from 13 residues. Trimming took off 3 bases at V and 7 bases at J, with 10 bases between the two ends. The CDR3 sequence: CASSFSETNEQFF. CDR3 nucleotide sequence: TGTGCCAGCAGTTTTTCGGAGACGAATGAGCAGTTCTTC.

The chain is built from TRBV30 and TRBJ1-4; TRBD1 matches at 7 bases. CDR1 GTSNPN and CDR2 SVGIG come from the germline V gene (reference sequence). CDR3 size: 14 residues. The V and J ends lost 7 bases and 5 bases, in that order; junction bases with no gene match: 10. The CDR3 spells CAYETGTKNEKLFF. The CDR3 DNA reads TGTGCCTACGAGACAGGGACCAAAAATGAAAAACTGTTTTTT.

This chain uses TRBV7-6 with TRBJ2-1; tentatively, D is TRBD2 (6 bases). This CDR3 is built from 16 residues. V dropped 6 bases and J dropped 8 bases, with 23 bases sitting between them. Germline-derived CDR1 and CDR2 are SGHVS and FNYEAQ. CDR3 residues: CASRLSGRSPGDEQFF. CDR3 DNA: TGTGCCAGCAGACTTAGCGGCAGATCGCCGGGGGATGAGCAGTTCTTC.

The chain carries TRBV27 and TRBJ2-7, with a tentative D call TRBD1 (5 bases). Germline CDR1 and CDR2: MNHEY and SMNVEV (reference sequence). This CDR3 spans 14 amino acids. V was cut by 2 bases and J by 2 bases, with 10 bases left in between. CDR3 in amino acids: CASSLTRVTYEQYF. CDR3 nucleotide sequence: TGTGCCAGCAGTTTAACCAGGGTCACCTACGAGCAGTACTTC.

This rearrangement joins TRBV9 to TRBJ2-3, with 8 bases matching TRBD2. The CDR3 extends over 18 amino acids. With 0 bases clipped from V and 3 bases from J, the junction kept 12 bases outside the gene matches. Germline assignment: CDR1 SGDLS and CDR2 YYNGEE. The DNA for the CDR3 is TGTGCCAGCAGCGTAGGGTTTCGGGGGGGCGAACCTACAGATACGCAGTATTTT. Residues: CASSVGFRGGEPTDTQYF.

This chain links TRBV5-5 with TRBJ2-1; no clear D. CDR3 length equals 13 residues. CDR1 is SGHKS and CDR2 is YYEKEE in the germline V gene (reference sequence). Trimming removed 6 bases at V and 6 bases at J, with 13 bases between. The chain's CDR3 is CASINLASNEQFF. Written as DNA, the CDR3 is TGTGCCAGCATAAATTTAGCTTCCAATGAGCAGTTCTTC.

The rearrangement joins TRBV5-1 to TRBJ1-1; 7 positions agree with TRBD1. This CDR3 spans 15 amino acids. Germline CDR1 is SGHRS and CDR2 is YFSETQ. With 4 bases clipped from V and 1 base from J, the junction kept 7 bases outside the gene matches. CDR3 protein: CASSTRQGRNTEAFF. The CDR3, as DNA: TGCGCCAGCAGCACGCGACAGGGTAGGAACACTGAAGCTTTCTTT. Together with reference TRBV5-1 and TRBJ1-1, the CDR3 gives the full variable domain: KAGVTQTPRYLIKTRGQQVTLSCSPISGHRSVSWYQQTPGQGLQFLFEYFSETQRNKGNFPGRFSGRQFSNSRSEMNVSTLELGDSALYLCASSTRQGRNTEAFFGQGTRLTVV.

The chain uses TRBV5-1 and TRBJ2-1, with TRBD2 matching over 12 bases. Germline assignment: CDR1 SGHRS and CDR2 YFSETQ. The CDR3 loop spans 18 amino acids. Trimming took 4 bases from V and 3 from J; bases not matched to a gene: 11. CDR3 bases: TGCGCCAGCAGCCCCCGAATGGCTAGCGGGGGGGGCTACAATGAGCAGTTCTTC. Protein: CASSPRMASGGGYNEQFF.

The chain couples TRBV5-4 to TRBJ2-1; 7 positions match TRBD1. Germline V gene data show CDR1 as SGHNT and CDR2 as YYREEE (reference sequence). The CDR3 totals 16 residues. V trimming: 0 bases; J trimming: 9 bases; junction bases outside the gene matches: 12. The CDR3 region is CASSLGGAGGYGEQFF. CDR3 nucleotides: TGTGCCAGCAGCTTGGGGGGAGCAGGGGGATATGGTGAGCAGTTCTTC.

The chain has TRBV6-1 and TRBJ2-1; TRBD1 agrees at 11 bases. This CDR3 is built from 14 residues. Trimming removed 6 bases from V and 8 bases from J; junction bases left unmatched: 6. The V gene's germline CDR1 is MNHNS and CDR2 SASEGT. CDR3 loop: CASRDRGRFYEQFF. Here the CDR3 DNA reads TGTGCCAGCAGGGACAGGGGGCGTTTCTATGAGCAGTTCTTC.

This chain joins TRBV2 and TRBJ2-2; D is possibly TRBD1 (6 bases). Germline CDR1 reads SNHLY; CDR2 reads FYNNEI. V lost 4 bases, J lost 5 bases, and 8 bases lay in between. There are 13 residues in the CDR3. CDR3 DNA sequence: TGTGCCAGCAGTGGAGGACAGACCGGGGAGCTGTTTTTT. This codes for CASSGGQTGELFF.